This T cell receptor (beta chain) was sequenced during a study of T-cell memory formation after mild COVID-19. Study-level results: CD4+ clones that contracted lay mainly in CM and EM; CD8+ ones lay in EMRA.

Looked up from germline, CDR1 is MNHEY and CDR2 is SMNVEV (reference sequence). Trimming pared 4 bases from V and 6 bases from J, leaving 19 bases between. CDR3 size: 17 residues. This clonotype has just a few counts. The target antigen is unknown. TCRdb itself ran the 5' RACE reads through MiXCR, one entry per CDR3 protein. The profile shows about 320,000 distinct CDR3 sequences, about 13% of them singletons. Sequenced input: PBMCs or a T cell subset sorted from them (not recorded which). This chain joins TRBV27 and TRBJ1-6; D possibly corresponds to TRBD1 (5 bases). The receptor was derived from a man aged 18 to 35 who had mild COVID-19 (a few samples of this study predate the infection). Cell type and time point are not known. In DNA form, the CDR3 reads TGTGCCAGCAGTTCGTCTCCCCCCAGGGTTTTTAATTCACCCCTCCACTTT. This encodes CASSSSPPRVFNSPLHF.